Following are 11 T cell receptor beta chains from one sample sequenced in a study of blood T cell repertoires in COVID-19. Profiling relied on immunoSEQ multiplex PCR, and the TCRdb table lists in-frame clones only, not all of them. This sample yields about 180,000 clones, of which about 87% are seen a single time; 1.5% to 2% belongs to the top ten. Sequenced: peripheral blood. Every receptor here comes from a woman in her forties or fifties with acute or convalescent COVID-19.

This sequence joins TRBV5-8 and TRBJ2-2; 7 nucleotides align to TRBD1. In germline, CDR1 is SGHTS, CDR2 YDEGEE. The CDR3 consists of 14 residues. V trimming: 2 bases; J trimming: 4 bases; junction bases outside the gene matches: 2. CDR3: CASSFQGVTGELFF. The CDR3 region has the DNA TGTGCCAGCAGCTTCCAGGGGGTCACCGGGGAGCTGTTTTTT.

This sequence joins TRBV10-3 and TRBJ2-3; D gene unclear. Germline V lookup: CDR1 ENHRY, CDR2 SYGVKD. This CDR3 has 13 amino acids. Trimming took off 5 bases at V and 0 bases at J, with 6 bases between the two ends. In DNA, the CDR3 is TGTGCCATCAGTACTGCTAGCACAGATACGCAGTATTTT. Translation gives CAISTASTDTQYF.

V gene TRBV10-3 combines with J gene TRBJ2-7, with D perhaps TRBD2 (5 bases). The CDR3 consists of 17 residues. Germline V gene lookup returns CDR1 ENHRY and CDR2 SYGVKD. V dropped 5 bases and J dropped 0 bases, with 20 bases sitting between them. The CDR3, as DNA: TGTGCCATCAGTAATGATCCGGCGGGCGATTACTCCTACGAGCAGTACTTC. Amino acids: CAISNDPAGDYSYEQYF.

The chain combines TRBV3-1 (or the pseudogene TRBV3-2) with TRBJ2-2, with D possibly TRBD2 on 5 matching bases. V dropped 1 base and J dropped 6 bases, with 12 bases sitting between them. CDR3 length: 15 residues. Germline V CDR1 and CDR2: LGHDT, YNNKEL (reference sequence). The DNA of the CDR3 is TGTGCCAGCAGCCAAGGGTATCGAGGGTCCGGGGAGCTGTTTTTT. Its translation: CASSQGYRGSGELFF.

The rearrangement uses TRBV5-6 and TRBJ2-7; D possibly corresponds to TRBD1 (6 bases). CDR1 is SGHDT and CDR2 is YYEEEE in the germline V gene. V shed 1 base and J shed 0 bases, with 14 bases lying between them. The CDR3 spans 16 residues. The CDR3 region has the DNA TGTGCCAGCAGCTTGCAGGGGTGGCCAAACTCCTACGAGCAGTACTTC. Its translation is CASSLQGWPNSYEQYF.

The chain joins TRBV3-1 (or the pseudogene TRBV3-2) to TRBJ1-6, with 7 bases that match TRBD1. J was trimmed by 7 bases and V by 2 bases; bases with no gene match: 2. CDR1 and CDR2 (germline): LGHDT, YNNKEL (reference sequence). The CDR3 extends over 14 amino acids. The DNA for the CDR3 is TGTGCCAGCAGCCAACAGGGGGGCAATTCACCCCTCCACTTT. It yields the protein CASSQQGGNSPLHF.

The CDR3 sequence: CAWSVTRPGEGYTF. As DNA, the CDR3 is TGTGCCTGGAGTGTAACGCGGCCAGGGGAAGGCTACACCTTC. J is TRBJ1-2 and V is TRBV30; D is possibly TRBD1 (6 bases). Looked up from germline, CDR1 is GTSNPN and CDR2 is SVGIG (reference sequence). Between the trimmed V and J ends, which lost 0 bases and 8 bases, there was a span of 16 bases. The CDR3 totals 14 residues.

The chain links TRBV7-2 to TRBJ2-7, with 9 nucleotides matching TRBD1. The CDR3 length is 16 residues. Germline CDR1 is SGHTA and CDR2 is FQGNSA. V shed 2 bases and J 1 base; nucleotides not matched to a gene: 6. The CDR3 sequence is CASSLPGQGRSYEQYF. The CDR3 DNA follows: TGTGCCAGCAGCTTACCGGGACAGGGTAGGTCCTACGAGCAGTACTTC.

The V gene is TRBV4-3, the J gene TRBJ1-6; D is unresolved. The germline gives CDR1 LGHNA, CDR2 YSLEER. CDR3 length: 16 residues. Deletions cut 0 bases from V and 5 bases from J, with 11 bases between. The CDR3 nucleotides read TGCGCCAGCAGCCAAGAGTGGGTAGGAGATAATTCACCCCTCCACTTT. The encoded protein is CASSQEWVGDNSPLHF.

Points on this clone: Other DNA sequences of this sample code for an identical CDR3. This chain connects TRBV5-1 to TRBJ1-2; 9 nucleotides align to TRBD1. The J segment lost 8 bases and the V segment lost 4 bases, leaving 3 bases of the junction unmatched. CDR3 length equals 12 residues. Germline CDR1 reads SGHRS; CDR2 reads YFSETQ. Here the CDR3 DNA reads TGCGCCAGCAGCCTCGGGACAGGGGGCTACACCTTC. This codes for CASSLGTGGYTF.

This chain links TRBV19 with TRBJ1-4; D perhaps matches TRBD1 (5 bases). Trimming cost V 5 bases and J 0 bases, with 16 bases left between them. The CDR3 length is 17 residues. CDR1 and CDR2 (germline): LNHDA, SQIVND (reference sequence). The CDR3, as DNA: TGTGCCAGTAGTGTTGGACAAATGGGGACAACTAATGAAAAACTGTTTTTT. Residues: CASSVGQMGTTNEKLFF. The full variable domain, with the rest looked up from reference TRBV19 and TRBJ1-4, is DGGITQSPKYLFRKEGQNVTLSCEQNLNHDAMYWYRQDPGQGLRLIYYSQIVNDFQKGDIAEGYSVSREKKESFPLTVTSAQKNPTAFYLCASSVGQMGTTNEKLFFGSGTQLSVL.